The 9 T cell receptor beta chains in this list originate from one sample, sequenced in a study of CD4 T cells in relation to SARS-CoV-2 and coronaviruses. Clones were read by immunoSEQ multiplex PCR, and TCRdb kept only the in-frame ones, dropping some. Of tens of thousands of clones in the sample, 92% were seen once. The sample taken for sequencing was naive CD4+ T cells from PBMCs. This sample's subset: naive CD4+ T cells isolated by negative enrichment. These receptors were obtained from an adult with COVID-19.

The chain links TRBV4-1 to TRBJ2-1, with 9 bases that match TRBD2. Looked up from germline, CDR1 is MGHRA and CDR2 is YSYEKL. V shed 2 bases, J shed 5 bases, and the junction held 13 bases outside the gene matches. This CDR3 is built from 18 residues. The CDR3 protein is CASSQPRGKTSGHNEQFF. The CDR3 DNA follows: TGCGCCAGCAGCCAACCGAGGGGCAAGACTAGCGGACACAATGAGCAGTTCTTC.

The gene calls are TRBV7-8 and TRBJ1-1; 11 bases are a match to TRBD1. V dropped 0 bases and J dropped 5; count of bases not matched to a gene: 2. CDR3 length: 15 residues. Germline assignment: CDR1 SGHVS and CDR2 FQNEAQ. The DNA of the CDR3 is TGTGCCAGCAGCTTAGCGGGGACAGGGGGGACTGAAGCTTTCTTT. Its protein is CASSLAGTGGTEAFF.

The chain links TRBV9 to TRBJ2-7, with 10 positions matching TRBD1. Unmatched junction bases numbered 5, after V lost 3 bases and J lost 5 bases. This CDR3 region has 14 residues. Germline V gives CDR1 SGDLS, CDR2 YYNGEE. The CDR3 sequence is CASSEGQGWHEQYF. The CDR3 DNA follows: TGTGCCAGCAGCGAGGGACAGGGGTGGCACGAGCAGTACTTC.

This chain uses TRBV6-5 with TRBJ1-1; D remains ambiguous. The germline V gene encodes CDR1 MNHEY and CDR2 SVGAGI. The ends were cut back, 5 bases at V and 1 base at J, with 11 bases in the middle. This CDR3 contains 14 residues. The CDR3 sequence is CASSNPFKNTEAFF. Written as DNA, the CDR3 is TGTGCCAGCAGTAATCCCTTCAAGAACACTGAAGCTTTCTTT.

For the CDR3, the DNA is TGTGCCAGCGAAATGAATGGCGGGAGGCAATACGAGCAGTACTTC. Translating gives CASEMNGGRQYEQYF. The J gene is TRBJ2-7, the V gene TRBV28; 8 nucleotides match TRBD2. Germline V gene sequence: CDR1 MDHEN, CDR2 SYDVKM. The CDR3 sequence is 15 residues long. Germline trimming cut 8 bases from V and 4 bases from J; bases unmatched to any gene: 13.

The chain uses TRBV5-1 and TRBJ1-2, with a weak D call TRBD1 (5 bases). Germline loops: CDR1 SGHRS, CDR2 YFSETQ. The V and J ends lost 0 bases and 0 bases respectively, with 9 bases between them. The CDR3 has 15 amino acids. The CDR3 DNA sequence: TGCGCCAGCAGCTTGGATGGGGCTACTAACTATGGCTACACCTTC. It encodes CASSLDGATNYGYTF.

The J gene is TRBJ1-2, the V gene TRBV28, with D perhaps matching TRBD1 (6 bases). Deletions cut 4 bases from V and 5 bases from J, with 17 bases between. Germline CDR1 is MDHEN and CDR2 is SYDVKM. The CDR3 runs 15 residues. The CDR3 loop is CASSSPTGVLYGYTF. The DNA of the CDR3 is TGTGCCAGCAGTTCCCCGACAGGAGTCCTTTATGGCTACACCTTC.

The chain combines TRBV18 with TRBJ1-5; 12 bases map to TRBD1. The V gene end was trimmed by 4 bases and the J gene end by 4 bases; junction bases not matched to a gene: 5. In germline, CDR1 is KGHSH, CDR2 LQKENI. The CDR3 is made up of 16 amino acids. Here the CDR3 reads CASSLGTGGENQPQHF. In DNA form, the CDR3 reads TGTGCCAGCTCACTTGGGACAGGGGGCGAAAATCAGCCCCAGCATTTT.

The chain carries TRBV18 and TRBJ1-1; D not resolved. The V and J ends lost 6 bases and 1 base respectively, with 15 bases between them. This CDR3 has 15 amino acids. Germline-derived CDR1 and CDR2 are KGHSH and LQKENI. CDR3 DNA: TGTGCCAGCTCCTCGACCCGGGCGGAGAACACTGAAGCTTTCTTT. It codes for CASSSTRAENTEAFF.